This T cell receptor (beta chain) is from a study of T cells after posttransplantation cyclophosphamide. This clone was observed a few times. A marrow graft followed busulfan-fludarabine conditioning, with cyclophosphamide on days +3 and +4. Profiling relied on immunoSEQ multiplex PCR, and the TCRdb table lists in-frame clones only, not all of them. The sample has around 2,000 clones; roughly 69% are singletons. The sequencing here drew on PBMCs, taken after allogeneic stem cell transplant with posttransplant cyclophosphamide. This TCR derives from a male patient aged 60 to 75 who received an allogeneic stem cell transplant from a related donor and was CMV-positive. Among the T cells, some may be from the graft donor.

The CDR3 bases are TGTGCCAGCAGCCCCTATCTCTCCTACGAGCAGTACTTC. Protein: CASSPYLSYEQYF. The chain links TRBV5-5 to TRBJ2-7; D ambiguous. Trimming removed 4 bases at V and 0 bases at J, with 8 bases between. The CDR3 spans 13 residues. The germline V gene encodes CDR1 SGHKS and CDR2 YYEKEE (reference sequence).